This record looks at one TCR beta chain sequence and its context. Its specificity is not known. CDR3 size: 15 residues. The V segment lost 3 bases and the J segment 3 bases; nucleotides outside the gene matches: 5. Germline V gene lookup returns CDR1 SGHRS and CDR2 YFSETQ. The data originate from a study of cytotoxic CD8 clonotypes in ibrutinib-treated CLL. Study overall: Once patients had received a median around 12 months of treatment, range 6 to 36, response samples were obtained. Samples had a mean of nearly 260,000 productive templates and roughly 90,000 productive rearrangements.

The method was immunoSEQ multiplex PCR; TCRdb's version includes in-frame clones alone and lacks a portion of them. The data hold 120,000 to 150,000 clones, with approximately 90% observed a single time. Overall study findings and caveats: Investigators sampled sustained-remission and progressing patients at differing times. Patients showed higher baseline clonality than age-matched healthy donors, and it tracked circulating CD8+ T-cell counts.

The sample consisted of PBMCs, taken after 12 months of ibrutinib treatment. The J gene is TRBJ2-2, the V gene TRBV5-1, with TRBD1 matching over 7 bases. The sequence came from a human donor with chronic lymphocytic leukemia. This chain's CDR3 is CASSYGQEYTGELFF. DNA for the CDR3: TGCGCCAGCAGCTATGGACAGGAGTACACCGGGGAGCTGTTTTTT.